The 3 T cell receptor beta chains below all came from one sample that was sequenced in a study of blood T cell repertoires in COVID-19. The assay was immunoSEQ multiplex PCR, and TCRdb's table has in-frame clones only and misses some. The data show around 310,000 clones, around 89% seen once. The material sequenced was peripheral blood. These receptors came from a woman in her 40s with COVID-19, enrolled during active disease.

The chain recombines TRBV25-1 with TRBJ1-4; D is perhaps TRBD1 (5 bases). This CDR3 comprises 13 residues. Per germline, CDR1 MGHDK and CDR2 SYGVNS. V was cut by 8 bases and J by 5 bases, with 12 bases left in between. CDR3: CASAPGGNEKLFF. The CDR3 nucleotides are TGTGCCAGCGCCCCCGGGGGAAATGAAAAACTGTTTTTT.

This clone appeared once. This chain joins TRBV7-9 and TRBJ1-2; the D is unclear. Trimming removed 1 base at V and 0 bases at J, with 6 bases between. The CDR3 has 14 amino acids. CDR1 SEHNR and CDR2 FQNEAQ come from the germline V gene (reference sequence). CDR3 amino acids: CASSLVVANYGYTF. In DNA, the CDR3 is TGTGCCAGCAGCTTAGTTGTAGCTAACTATGGCTACACCTTC.

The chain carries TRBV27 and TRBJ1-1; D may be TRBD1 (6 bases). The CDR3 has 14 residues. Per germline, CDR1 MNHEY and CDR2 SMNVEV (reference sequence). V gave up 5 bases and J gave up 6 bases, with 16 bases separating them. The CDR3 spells CASSKQGRVAEAFF. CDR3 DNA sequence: TGTGCCAGCAGTAAACAGGGCAGGGTCGCTGAAGCTTTCTTT.